These 3 T cell receptor beta chains were sequenced from one sample in a study of blood T cell repertoires in COVID-19. Libraries were prepared by immunoSEQ multiplex PCR; TCRdb keeps only in-frame clonotypes and omits some of them. This repertoire shows more than 70,000 clones, approximately 81% found once; its top ten account for more than 4.5%. Sample: peripheral blood. The receptors shown here come from a woman aged 80 or older with active or convalescent COVID-19.

This chain uses TRBV9 with TRBJ2-6, with no clear D. V was cut by 4 bases and J by 3 bases, with 11 bases left in between. Germline lookup yields CDR1 SGDLS and CDR2 YYNGEE. The CDR3 consists of 15 residues. The CDR3 sequence: CASSPVELGANVLTF. In nucleotides, the CDR3 is TGTGCCAGCAGCCCGGTTGAGCTTGGGGCCAACGTCCTGACTTTC.

The chain couples TRBV3-1 (or the pseudogene TRBV3-2) to TRBJ2-3; possible D gene TRBD2, 7 bases. Germline CDR1 LGHDT, CDR2 YNNKEL (reference sequence). V lost 7 bases and J 1 base, leaving 12 bases between the germline ends. The CDR3 spans 14 residues. This CDR3 reads CASKAGAGTDTQYF. The CDR3, as DNA: TGTGCCAGCAAGGCGGGGGCTGGCACAGATACGCAGTATTTT.

This clone was seen just once. V usage is TRBV28 and J usage is TRBJ2-7, with TRBD2 matching 7 bases. The V gene end was trimmed by 8 bases and the J gene end by 3 bases; junction bases not matched to a gene: 10. Germline V gives CDR1 MDHEN, CDR2 SYDVKM. The CDR3 covers 14 residues. The CDR3 DNA reads TGTGCCAGCTGGGAGGGCGGTCCCATCTACGAGCAGTACTTC. Translation: CASWEGGPIYEQYF.